This T cell receptor (beta chain) is from a study of cytomegalovirus exposure and HLA in healthy donors. Notes on the study in general: Per a later analysis, about 18,000 TCR beta sequences showed association with HLA alleles at 0.05 false discovery rate. Presence/absence results assume similar sequencing depth per donor, which may not hold.

Researchers ran the PCR with 60 Vbeta and 13 Jbeta primers. Profiled with immunoSEQ multiplex PCR; TCRdb holds only in-frame clones, not every one. This table has around 100,000 clones, under 70% appearing once. As for this clone: The antigen is undetermined.

Sequenced material: PBMCs. This TCR was recovered from a young man in good health and CMV-seropositive.

The CDR3 region is CASSSRGREEVNEQFF. The CDR3 coding sequence is TGTGCCAGCTCCTCCAGGGGGCGCGAAGAAGTCAATGAGCAGTTCTTC. V usage is TRBV11-3 and J usage is TRBJ2-1, with TRBD1 identical over 8 bases. Germline-derived CDR1 and CDR2 are SGHNT and YENEEA. V trimming: 8 bases; J trimming: 6 bases; junction bases outside the gene matches: 15. The CDR3 length is 16 residues.